This entry describes one TCR beta chain. This CDR3 contains 14 residues. The germline CDR1 and CDR2 sequences are DFQATT and SNEGSKA (reference sequence). With V trimmed by 3 bases and J by 7 bases, 9 bases remained unmatched. Via MiXCR, TCRdb re-called the 5' RACE reads, giving one row per CDR3 protein. The sample includes about 56,000 distinct CDR3 sequences, 8% to 11% of them seen just once. The data originate from a study of early T cells in non-severe SARS-CoV-2 infection. Study-level information: The input, bulk RNA from unsorted whole blood, was sequenced, and chains were unpaired.

The chain links TRBV20-1 to TRBJ2-5; 9 bases fit TRBD1. The receptor's source is an adult who was a healthcare worker with PCR-confirmed SARS-CoV-2 infection or an uninfected control (not recorded which). Specimen: whole blood. The DNA of the CDR3 is TGCAGTGCTAGGGGGGGACAGGGAAGGGTGACCCAGTACTTC. Protein sequence: CSARGGQGRVTQYF.